This is a list of T cell receptor beta chains from one sample in a study of shared clonotypes between healthy human individuals. The table came from immunoSEQ multiplex PCR; TCRdb's copy has only in-frame clones and leaves some out. The data contain over a million clones, around 98% of them singletons. Source material: naive CD4+ T cells sorted from blood. The source of these receptors is a man younger than 40 in good health. The CDR3 runs from the conserved cysteine through the conserved F or W. D genes are given only for firm matches. Clone size is not always given. Where it is, it says once, few, many or a class for expanded clones.

d_gene,abundance,j_gene,v_gene,CDR3aa,CDR3nt
NA,NA,TRBJ2-1,TRBV11-2,CASSLGSGAYNEQFF,TGTGCCAGCAGCTTAGGCTCGGGAGCCTACAATGAGCAGTTCTTC
TRBD2,NA,TRBJ2-5,TRBV7-9,CASSPGLGKETQYF,TGTGCCAGCAGCCCGGGACTAGGAAAAGAGACCCAGTACTTC
NA,NA,TRBJ1-4,TRBV27,CASSLQGGFNEKLFF,TGTGCCAGCAGTTTACAGGGAGGCTTTAATGAAAAACTGTTTTTT
NA,NA,TRBJ2-5,TRBV27,CASSLSGSHQTQYF,TGTGCCAGCAGTTTATCGGGGAGTCATCAGACCCAGTACTTC
NA,NA,TRBJ2-7,TRBV5-1,CASSLISGGGTIYEQYF,TGCGCCAGCAGCTTGATTAGCGGAGGGGGAACCATTTACGAGCAGTACTTC
NA,NA,TRBJ2-5,TRBV10-1,CASSADNQETQYF,TGCGCCAGCAGTGCGGACAACCAAGAGACCCAGTACTTC
NA,NA,TRBJ1-1,TRBV6-1,CASSEGMYMNTEAFF,TGTGCCAGCAGTGAAGGCATGTATATGAACACTGAAGCTTTCTTT
NA,NA,TRBJ1-1,TRBV6-5,CASSYSNSAGPEAFF,TGTGCCAGCAGTTACTCGAATTCGGCAGGGCCTGAAGCTTTCTTT
TRBD2,few,TRBJ2-7,TRBV28,CASTSGGGEQYF,TGTGCCAGCACCTCGGGAGGGGGCGAGCAGTACTTC
NA,NA,TRBJ2-1,TRBV7-2,CASSGGPYNEQFF,TGTGCCAGCAGCGGAGGGCCCTACAATGAGCAGTTCTTC
NA,NA,TRBJ2-2,TRBV9,CASSTTPGTTLTGELFF,TGTGCCAGCAGCACTACGCCCGGGACCACTTTAACCGGGGAGCTGTTTTTT
TRBD1,NA,TRBJ1-1,TRBV25-1,CVAQGQGAGSEAFF,TGTGTCGCCCAGGGACAGGGGGCGGGGTCTGAAGCTTTCTTT
NA,NA,TRBJ1-5,TRBV19,CASSISGYQPQHF,TGTGCCAGTAGTATCAGTGGCTATCAGCCCCAGCATTTT
TRBD1,NA,TRBJ1-2,TRBV30,CAWSPGQGLLRGYTF,TGTGCCTGGAGTCCGGGACAGGGGCTTTTAAGGGGCTACACCTTC
NA,NA,TRBJ1-5,TRBV4-1,CASSQDIRNQPQHF,TGCGCCAGCAGCCAAGATATTAGGAATCAGCCCCAGCATTTT
TRBD2,NA,TRBJ2-7,TRBV9,CASCGRGEQYF,TGTGCCAGTTGTGGGAGGGGCGAGCAGTACTTC
NA,NA,TRBJ2-1,TRBV7-2,CASSFGISYNEQFF,TGTGCCAGCAGCTTCGGGATCTCCTACAATGAGCAGTTCTTC
TRBD2,NA,TRBJ2-5,TRBV19,CASSIQGLAGSETQYF,TGTGCCAGTAGTATTCAGGGACTAGCGGGATCAGAGACCCAGTACTTC
NA,once,TRBJ2-1,TRBV6-5,CASGSPREQFF,TGTGCCAGCGGTTCGCCCCGGGAGCAGTTCTTC
TRBD1,once,TRBJ1-5,TRBV7-9,CASSPGTGRIQPQHF,TGTGCCAGCAGTCCCGGGACAGGGAGGATTCAGCCCCAGCATTTT
NA,NA,TRBJ2-7,TRBV29-1,CSVGVPLAESYEQYF,TGCAGCGTTGGTGTCCCACTAGCAGAGTCCTACGAGCAGTACTTC
NA,NA,TRBJ2-1,TRBV7-6,CASSLGRNTYNEQFF,TGTGCCAGCAGCTTAGGCAGGAATACCTACAATGAGCAGTTCTTC
NA,NA,TRBJ1-2,TRBV18,CASSPRGAEYGYTF,TGTGCCAGCTCACCGCGGGGGGCAGAGTATGGCTACACCTTC